This T cell receptor beta chain was identified during a study of identical twins. The CDR3 spans 16 residues. V trimming: 4 bases; J trimming: 5 bases; junction bases outside the gene matches: 8. This clonotype was counted between two and nine times. After template switching added a universal primer site, the resulting cDNA carried unique molecular identifiers. TCRdb ran MiXCR on the 5' RACE reads and lists one entry per CDR3 protein. Of 400,000 to 600,000 distinct CDR3 sequences listed, 20% to 25% are singletons. These data were also filed under a second study, of yellow fever vaccine responses in identical twins.

The V gene is TRBV12-3 or TRBV12-4, the J gene TRBJ2-2; 9 bases map to TRBD1. Sequencing used CD4+ T cells sorted from blood. The clonotype originates from a woman aged 18-35 years in good health. The CDR3 DNA sequence: TGTGCCAGCAGTTCTCGGACAGGGGTGGGGACCGGGGAGCTGTTTTTT. Translated, it gives CASSSRTGVGTGELFF.